What follows are 22 T cell receptor beta chains derived from one specimen sequenced in a study of early T cells in non-severe SARS-CoV-2 infection. TCRdb re-derived calls from the 5' RACE reads in MiXCR, one entry per CDR3 protein. The data contain about 98,000 distinct CDR3 sequences, around 13% of them singletons. The sample was whole blood. These receptors were taken from an adult who was a healthcare worker with PCR-confirmed SARS-CoV-2 infection or an uninfected control (not recorded which).

This clonotype has a count of ten or more. This chain links TRBV6-1 with TRBJ2-7; 9 bases map to TRBD1. Germline CDR1 reads MNHNS; CDR2 reads SASEGT. The ends lost 6 bases at V and 7 bases at J; junction bases unmatched: 10. This CDR3 is 14 amino acids long. The CDR3 DNA sequence: TGTGCCAGCAGCTCCGGGACAGGGTCGGGTGAGCAGTACTTC. As protein: CASSSGTGSGEQYF.

The V gene is TRBV4-1, the J gene TRBJ2-5, with no clear D. The CDR3 runs 16 residues. Trimming removed 0 bases at V and 7 bases at J, with 18 bases between. Per germline, CDR1 MGHRA and CDR2 YSYEKL. In nucleotides, the CDR3 is TGCGCCAGCAGCCAAGATTCTTTCGGCCCCGAGGCGACCCAGTACTTC. Protein: CASSQDSFGPEATQYF.

This clonotype was counted a few times. This rearrangement joins TRBV5-4 to TRBJ2-1; no clear D gene. Trimming shortened V by 0 bases and J by 5 bases, and 3 bases separated the two germline ends. This CDR3 region has 12 residues. Germline V gene data show CDR1 as SGHNT and CDR2 as YYREEE (reference sequence). The CDR3 nucleotides are TGTGCCAGCAGCTTGGGAGACAATGAGCAGTTCTTC. Its translation: CASSLGDNEQFF.

Here the CDR3 DNA reads TGTGCCAGTAGTCCAACCGGGACAGGATACAATGAGCAGTTCTTC. Amino acid sequence: CASSPTGTGYNEQFF. The chain recombines TRBV19 with TRBJ2-1, with 8 bases identical to TRBD1. Germline CDR1 is LNHDA and CDR2 is SQIVND (reference sequence). V was clipped by 5 bases and J by 4 bases; unmatched bases: 7. This CDR3 spans 15 amino acids.

This clonotype was detected only a few times. The chain joins TRBV20-1 to TRBJ2-3; possible D gene TRBD2, 5 bases. Germline V gene sequence: CDR1 DFQATT, CDR2 SNEGSKA (reference sequence). V lost 6 bases and J lost 3, with 13 bases in between. This CDR3 has 13 amino acids. The CDR3 sequence: CSALDSTTDTQYF. CDR3 nucleotides: TGCAGTGCCCTGGACTCCACGACAGATACGCAGTATTTT.

The rearrangement joins TRBV12-3 or TRBV12-4 to TRBJ1-1; D is unclear. This CDR3 has 13 amino acids. V was clipped by 0 bases and J by 6 bases, with 8 bases between them. The CDR3 nucleotides are TGTGCCAGCAGTTTAGCGCTCGGTCCTGAAGCTTTCTTT. Protein: CASSLALGPEAFF.

The gene calls are TRBV15 and TRBJ2-7; D may be TRBD2 (6 bases). CDR3 length: 15 residues. CDR1 LNHNV and CDR2 YYDKDF come from the germline V gene (reference sequence). V lost 0 bases and J 3 bases, leaving 12 bases between the germline ends. CDR3 sequence reads: CATSRDPGLLYEQYF. The CDR3, as DNA: TGTGCCACCAGCAGAGATCCGGGACTCCTCTACGAGCAGTACTTC.

The chain couples TRBV4-1 to TRBJ1-1; D might be TRBD1 (5 bases). V lost 3 bases and J lost 11, with 13 bases in between. The CDR3 extends over 12 amino acids. The germline CDR1 and CDR2 sequences are MGHRA and YSYEKL. The chain's CDR3 is CASSQAGVTAFF. The CDR3 nucleotides are TGCGCCAGCAGCCAGGCGGGGGTCACGGCTTTCTTT.

Notes on this clonotype: A much larger clone is a single base away; this may be a read error. The V gene is TRBV27, the J gene TRBJ2-7; a weak D match, TRBD2 (5 bases). V lost 4 bases and J 6 bases, leaving 19 bases between the germline ends. CDR1 and CDR2 (germline): MNHEY, SMNVEV (reference sequence). This CDR3 spans 15 amino acids. In DNA form, the CDR3 reads TGTGCCAGCAGTTCCCGGACTCCTCACCAATTCGAGCAGTACTTC. It is translated as CASSSRTPHQFEQYF.

The J gene is TRBJ2-5, the V gene TRBV3-1; D ambiguous. Germline V lookup: CDR1 LGHDT, CDR2 YNNKEL (reference sequence). This CDR3 is 13 amino acids long. The ends were cut back, 3 bases at V and 13 bases at J, with 18 bases in the middle. The CDR3: CASSQRCLDRMYF. As DNA, the CDR3 is TGTGCCAGCAGCCAGCGCTGTTTGGATCGTATGTACTTC.

This clonotype was picked up a small number of times. The chain combines TRBV7-6 with TRBJ2-3; tentatively, D is TRBD2 (6 bases). V lost 4 bases, J lost 2 bases, and 13 bases lay in between. The CDR3 has 15 residues. CDR1 is SGHVS, CDR2 FNYEAQ, per germline. The CDR3 here is CASSSTGLHTDTQYF. The CDR3 nucleotides are TGTGCCAGCAGCTCCACGGGACTCCACACAGATACGCAGTATTTT. The full variable domain, in which reference TRBV7-6 and TRBJ2-3 provide the parts outside the CDR3, is GAGVSQSPRYKVTKRGQDVALRCDPISGHVSLYWYRQALGQGPEFLTYFNYEAQQDKSGLPNDRFSAERPEGSISTLTIQRTEQRDSAMYRCASSSTGLHTDTQYFGPGTRLTVL.

This rearrangement joins TRBV29-1 to TRBJ1-1; D is uncertain. V was trimmed by 4 bases and J by 6 bases, leaving 3 bases between them. The CDR3 consists of 9 residues. Germline V lookup: CDR1 SQVTM, CDR2 ANQGSEA. CDR3: CSVGPEAFF. The CDR3 DNA reads as TGCAGCGTTGGCCCTGAAGCTTTCTTT.

This clonotype was seen many times. The V and J genes are TRBV2 and TRBJ2-2, with D tentatively TRBD1 or TRBD2 (5 bases each). Trimming pared 8 bases from V and 5 bases from J, leaving 9 bases between. The CDR3 contains 12 residues. Germline CDR1 SNHLY, CDR2 FYNNEI. This CDR3 reads CASLGDTGELFF. The CDR3 bases are TGTGCCAGCCTGGGGGATACCGGGGAGCTGTTTTTT.

The chain employs TRBV7-6 and TRBJ1-4; D might be TRBD1 (6 bases). V dropped 3 bases and J dropped 8 bases, with 16 bases sitting between them. The CDR3 runs to 15 residues. The germline CDR1 and CDR2 sequences are SGHVS and FNYEAQ. This CDR3 is CASSLDRPGGEKLFF. Written as DNA, the CDR3 is TGTGCCAGCAGCTTGGACCGGCCCGGGGGCGAAAAACTGTTTTTT. Full variable domain (missing parts from reference TRBV7-6 and TRBJ1-4): GAGVSQSPRYKVTKRGQDVALRCDPISGHVSLYWYRQALGQGPEFLTYFNYEAQQDKSGLPNDRFSAERPEGSISTLTIQRTEQRDSAMYRCASSLDRPGGEKLFFGSGTQLSVL.

The chain carries TRBV11-2 and TRBJ2-2; either TRBD1 or TRBD2 may supply D (5 bases each). CDR1 and CDR2 from the germline V gene are SGHAT and FQNNGV. This CDR3 has 15 amino acids. Deletions cut 3 bases from V and 6 bases from J, with 14 bases between. The CDR3 spells CASSFGTALAGELFF. As DNA, the CDR3 is TGTGCCAGCAGCTTCGGGACGGCCCTGGCCGGGGAGCTGTTTTTT.

This sequence joins TRBV10-3 and TRBJ2-7; D not certain. The germline CDR1 and CDR2 sequences are ENHRY and SYGVKD. The CDR3 contains 12 residues. V lost 4 bases and J 4 bases, leaving 8 bases between the germline ends. The CDR3 spells CAISGPPYEQYF. In DNA form, the CDR3 reads TGTGCCATCAGTGGCCCGCCGTACGAGCAGTACTTC.

This clonotype was observed a few times. The chain joins TRBV10-3 to TRBJ1-2; D unclear. Germline loops: CDR1 ENHRY, CDR2 SYGVKD. The CDR3 contains 14 residues. Trimming took 4 bases from V and 4 from J, leaving 13 bases between them. The CDR3 spells CAISVSRVGYGYTF. CDR3 in DNA: TGTGCCATCAGTGTTTCCCGAGTGGGCTATGGCTACACCTTC.

This chain connects TRBV27 to TRBJ1-6; a possible D gene is TRBD1 (6 bases). The germline V gene encodes CDR1 MNHEY and CDR2 SMNVEV (reference sequence). The length of the CDR3 is 14 residues. Trimming pared 10 bases from V and 10 bases from J, leaving 20 bases between. This CDR3 is CATGRPGAGSPLHF. The CDR3 nucleotides are TGTGCCACCGGGCGGCCGGGGGCCGGGTCACCCCTCCACTTT.

This clonotype was observed at least ten times. The rearrangement links TRBV6-5 to TRBJ2-3; D is possibly TRBD1 or TRBD2 (6 bases each). With 8 bases removed from V and 3 bases from J, the gap between germline ends came to 18 bases. Germline V CDR1 and CDR2: MNHEY, SVGAGI. CDR3 size: 15 residues. This chain's CDR3 is CASLPDGGITDTQYF. DNA for the CDR3: TGTGCCAGCCTACCCGACGGGGGCATAACAGATACGCAGTATTTT.

The genes are TRBV3-1 and TRBJ2-7; 10 bases are a match to TRBD1. The V and J ends lost 4 bases and 5 bases, in that order; junction bases with no gene match: 8. Germline CDR1 LGHDT, CDR2 YNNKEL (reference sequence). This CDR3 has 15 residues. CDR3 nucleotide sequence: TGTGCCAGCAGCCCCGGGACAGGGGAATTCAACGAGCAGTACTTC. The encoded protein is CASSPGTGEFNEQYF.

The sample holds many counts of this clonotype. The chain couples TRBV4-1 to TRBJ1-1, with no clear D. V lost 1 base to trimming and J lost 8 bases, with 11 bases between them. Germline lookup yields CDR1 MGHRA and CDR2 YSYEKL. The CDR3 sequence is 13 residues long. In nucleotides, the CDR3 is TGCGCCAGCAGCCAAGTGCTCTCGCAAGAAGCTTTCTTT. Translating it yields CASSQVLSQEAFF.

This clonotype appeared many times. V gene TRBV29-1 combines with J gene TRBJ1-1; 8 nucleotides line up with TRBD1. The CDR3 has 12 amino acids. The germline CDR1 and CDR2 sequences are SQVTM and ANQGSEA. The V gene end was trimmed by 7 bases and the J gene end by 3 bases; junction bases not matched to a gene: 4. The CDR3 reads CSARTGHTEAFF. The DNA of the CDR3 is TGCAGCGCCCGGACAGGGCACACTGAAGCTTTCTTT.